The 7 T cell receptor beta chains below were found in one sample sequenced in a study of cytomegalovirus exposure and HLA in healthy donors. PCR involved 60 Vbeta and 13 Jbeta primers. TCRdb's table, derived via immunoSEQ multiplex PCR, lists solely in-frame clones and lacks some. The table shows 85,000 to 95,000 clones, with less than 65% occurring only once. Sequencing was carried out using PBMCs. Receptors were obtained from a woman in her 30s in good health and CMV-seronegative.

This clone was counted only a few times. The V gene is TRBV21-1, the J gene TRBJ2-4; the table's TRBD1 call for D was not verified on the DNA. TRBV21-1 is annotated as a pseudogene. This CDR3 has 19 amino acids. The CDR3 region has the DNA TGTGCCAGCAGCAACGGGTGGACAGGGTTAAACTCAGCCAAAAACATTCAGTACTTC. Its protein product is CASSNGWTGLNSAKNIQYF.

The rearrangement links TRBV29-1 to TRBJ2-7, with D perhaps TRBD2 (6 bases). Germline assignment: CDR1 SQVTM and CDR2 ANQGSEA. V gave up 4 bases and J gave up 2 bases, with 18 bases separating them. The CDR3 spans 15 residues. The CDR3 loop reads CSVAGRDSTPYEQYF. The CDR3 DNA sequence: TGCAGCGTTGCGGGCCGGGACTCAACCCCCTACGAGCAGTACTTC.

The CDR3 DNA reads as TGTGCCAGCAGTCCGGGACACTGGGACCCATGGTCCCAGCATTTT. Residues: CASSPGHWDPWSQHF. The V gene is TRBV2, the J gene TRBJ1-5, with D perhaps matching TRBD1 (6 bases). The CDR3 runs to 15 residues. The germline V gene has CDR1 SNHLY and CDR2 FYNNEI. The ends were cut back, 5 bases at V and 11 bases at J, with 22 bases in the middle. The full variable domain, in which reference TRBV2 and TRBJ1-5 provide the parts outside the CDR3, is EPEVTQTPSHQVTQMGQEVILRCVPISNHLYFYWYRQILGQKVEFLVSFYNNEISEKSEIFDDQFSVERPDGSNFTLKIRSTKLEDSAMYFCASSPGHWDPWSQHFGDGTRLSIL.

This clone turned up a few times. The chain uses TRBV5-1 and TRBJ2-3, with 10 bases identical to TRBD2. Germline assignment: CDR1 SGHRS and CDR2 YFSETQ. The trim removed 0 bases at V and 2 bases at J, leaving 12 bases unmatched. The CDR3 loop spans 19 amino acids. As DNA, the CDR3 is TGCGCCAGCAGCTTGGTTGCTAGCGGGAGCGAGCCTTACACAGATACGCAGTATTTT. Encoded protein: CASSLVASGSEPYTDTQYF.

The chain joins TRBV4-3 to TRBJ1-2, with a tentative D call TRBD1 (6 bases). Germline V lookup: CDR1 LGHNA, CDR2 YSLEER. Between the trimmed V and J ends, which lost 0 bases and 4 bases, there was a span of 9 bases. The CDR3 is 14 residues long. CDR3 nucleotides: TGCGCCAGCAGCCAAGAGGGCAGGGGCTATGGCTACACCTTC. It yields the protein CASSQEGRGYGYTF.

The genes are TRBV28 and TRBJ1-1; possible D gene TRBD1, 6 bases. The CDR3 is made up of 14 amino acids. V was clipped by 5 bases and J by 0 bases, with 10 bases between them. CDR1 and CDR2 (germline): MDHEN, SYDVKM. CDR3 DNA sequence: TGTGCCAGCAGTCACAGGGATCTGAACACTGAAGCTTTCTTT. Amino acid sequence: CASSHRDLNTEAFF.

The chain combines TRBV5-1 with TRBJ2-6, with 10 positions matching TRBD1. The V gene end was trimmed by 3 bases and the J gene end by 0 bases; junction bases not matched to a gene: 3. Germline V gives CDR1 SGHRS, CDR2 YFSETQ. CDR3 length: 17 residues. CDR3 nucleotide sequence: TGCGCCAGCAGCTCCGGGACAGGGGCCTCTGGGGCCAACGTCCTGACTTTC. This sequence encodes CASSSGTGASGANVLTF.